This TCR beta chain derives from a study of cytomegalovirus exposure and HLA in healthy donors. On the study more broadly: The 95 to 150 validation repertoires were produced on the same platform as the approximately 620 repertoires of the first cohort. This was reported in a later analysis.

With regard to this clone: No antigen is known for it.

Notes on the study in general: Generally TCR sequences proved uncommon, though certain public TCRs appeared in numerous donors. Three CMV-associated chains proved CMV antigen-specific in vitro. Cytomegalovirus association was assigned to more than 150 TCR beta chains.

Sequenced by immunoSEQ multiplex PCR; TCRdb stores in-frame clones only, minus some. The sample has fewer than 350,000 clones; roughly 90% are singletons. This receptor was taken from a woman between 18 and 30 years old in good health and CMV-seronegative. The sequenced material came from PBMCs.

CDR3 in DNA: TGTGCCAGCAGCGGGGGACTAGCGGGAGCCTGGAATGAGCAGTTCTTC. Protein: CASSGGLAGAWNEQFF. This chain joins TRBV5-4 and TRBJ2-1; the match to TRBD2 covers 14 bases. V shed 4 bases, J shed 7 bases, and the junction held 7 bases outside the gene matches. The V gene's germline CDR1 is SGHNT and CDR2 YYREEE (reference sequence). The CDR3 extends over 16 amino acids.